These 20 T cell receptor beta chains originate from one sample sequenced in a study of T cell repertoires in cytomegalovirus infection (dated by TCRdb to the late 2010s). In light of the paper, this sample's treatment or condition label describes: in vitro stimulation with specific CMV peptide epitopes to enrich CMV-specific T cells. The sample was run on an Illumina HiSeq 1500. Using fastp trimming at Q25 and MiXCR clonotype assembly, TCRdb reanalyzed the public sequencing data and kept in-frame beta chains. Rows with a matching CDR3 protein are joined into one entry that keeps the most common DNA and genes. The sample contains hundreds of thousands of distinct CDR3 sequences, around 31% of them found a single time. The ten largest clonotypes hold about 20% of the sample. No antigen is known for these receptors. The material was cultured PBMCs, obtained from culture after CMV antigen stimulation. The receptor set was obtained from a human donor in good health (CMV status not recorded). Some clones in this sample may be carry-over from other donors' samples.

The rearrangement joins TRBV20-1 to TRBJ2-2; D may be TRBD2 (6 bases). The CDR3 has 15 amino acids. CDR1 is DFQATT and CDR2 is SNEGSKA in the germline V gene (reference sequence). Trimming took off 0 bases at V and 7 bases at J, with 15 bases between the two ends. CDR3 loop: CSARDFAGPGGELFF. For the CDR3, the DNA is TGCAGTGCTAGAGATTTCGCGGGGCCCGGCGGGGAGCTGTTTTTT.

This rearrangement joins TRBV27 to TRBJ2-1, with a weak D call TRBD2 (6 bases). The CDR3 sequence is 15 residues long. The V end was cut by 5 bases, the J end by 8 bases, with 19 bases between. The germline V gene encodes CDR1 MNHEY and CDR2 SMNVEV (reference sequence). Here the CDR3 reads CASSPGLRRFDEQFF. CDR3 DNA: TGTGCCAGCAGTCCGGGACTCCGGAGGTTCGATGAGCAGTTCTTC.

The V gene is TRBV9, the J gene TRBJ1-6; 7 nucleotides line up with TRBD1. This CDR3 spans 15 amino acids. Germline V gene lookup returns CDR1 SGDLS and CDR2 YYNGEE. With V trimmed by 3 bases and J by 6 bases, 6 bases remained unmatched. For the CDR3, the DNA is TGTGCCAGCAGCGCAGGGGGGCACCTTAATTCACCCCTCCACTTT. Its translation is CASSAGGHLNSPLHF.

This chain links TRBV7-8 with TRBJ1-5; tentative D call: TRBD1 (6 bases). Germline assignment: CDR1 SGHVS and CDR2 FQNEAQ. Trimming left V 7 bases short and J 7 bases short, with 20 bases between. The length of the CDR3 is 15 residues. The CDR3: CASTTVGGPGQPQHF. In DNA form, the CDR3 reads TGTGCCAGCACCACGGTCGGGGGGCCGGGACAGCCCCAGCATTTT.

This clonotype was counted ten times or more. The chain combines TRBV4-2 with TRBJ1-2, with TRBD1 matching 8 bases. Germline loops: CDR1 LGHNA, CDR2 YNFKEQ. V lost 4 bases, J lost 2 bases, and 3 bases stayed unmatched. This CDR3 is 14 amino acids long. CDR3 amino acids: CASSPRQGNYGYTF. The CDR3 nucleotides read TGTGCCAGCAGCCCAAGACAGGGGAACTATGGCTACACCTTC.

DNA for the CDR3: TGTGCCAGCAGTACCCGCGGGGGTCCGGACGAGCAGTACTTC. Amino acids: CASSTRGGPDEQYF. The V gene is TRBV27, the J gene TRBJ2-7; 7 nucleotides line up with TRBD2. J was trimmed by 5 bases and V by 5 bases; bases with no gene match: 9. CDR3 length: 14 amino acids. Germline values: CDR1 MNHEY, CDR2 SMNVEV (reference sequence).

The V and J genes are TRBV7-2 and TRBJ2-5; 12 bases are shared with TRBD2. This CDR3 is built from 14 residues. Germline V gives CDR1 SGHTA, CDR2 FQGNSA. Trimming at V came to 5 bases and at J to 5 bases, leaving 3 bases not matched to a gene. The CDR3 region is CASSGLAGRETQYF. The CDR3 DNA follows: TGTGCCAGCAGCGGACTAGCGGGAAGGGAGACCCAGTACTTC. Filled out from reference TRBV7-2 and TRBJ2-5, the complete variable domain reads GAGVSQSPSNKVTEKGKDVELRCDPISGHTALYWYRQSLGQGLEFLIYFQGNSAPDKSGLPSDRFSAERTGGSVSTLTIQRTQQEDSAVYLCASSGLAGRETQYFGPGTRLLVL.

Only a few counts were recorded for this clonotype. The chain recombines TRBV7-9 with TRBJ2-3; either TRBD1 or TRBD2 may supply D (7 bases each). CDR3 size: 18 residues. Trimming pared 4 bases from V and 7 bases from J, leaving 27 bases between. Germline values: CDR1 SEHNR, CDR2 FQNEAQ (reference sequence). CDR3 sequence (DNA): TGTGCCAGCAGCTCCCACCTTGCGGGGAGGGGGCCCCAGCATACGCAGTATTTT. Amino acids: CASSSHLAGRGPQHTQYF.

This chain links TRBV6-2 or TRBV6-3 with TRBJ2-1, with unresolved D. The CDR3 covers 12 residues. V lost 0 bases, J lost 7 bases, and 4 bases lay in between. Germline V gives CDR1 MNHEY, CDR2 SVGEGT. Written as DNA, the CDR3 is TGTGCCAGCAGTTACTCCCTGAATGAGCAGTTCTTC. Translated: CASSYSLNEQFF.

This clonotype was picked up a small number of times. V usage is TRBV12-3 or TRBV12-4 and J usage is TRBJ2-5, with D unresolved. V lost 2 bases and J 6 bases, leaving 7 bases between the germline ends. CDR3 size: 12 residues. The CDR3 DNA is TGTGCCAGCAGTTTAAGTCAGAAGACCCAGTACTTC. It translates to CASSLSQKTQYF.

This clonotype showed up just a few times. The chain employs TRBV7-2 and TRBJ1-2, with D unresolved. The ends were cut back, 2 bases at V and 4 bases at J, with 8 bases in the middle. This CDR3 comprises 13 residues. CDR1 is SGHTA and CDR2 is FQGNSA in the germline V gene. The CDR3 region has the DNA TGTGCCAGCAGCTTATTGGGCAGCTATGGCTACACCTTC. This encodes CASSLLGSYGYTF.

This clonotype was picked up a small number of times. The rearrangement joins TRBV7-9 to TRBJ2-3, with 8 bases aligning to TRBD1. The germline CDR1 and CDR2 sequences are SEHNR and FQNEAQ (reference sequence). The CDR3 is made up of 15 amino acids. V was clipped by 4 bases and J by 2 bases; unmatched bases: 5. CDR3 sequence reads: CASSSQGGPTDTQYF. CDR3 bases: TGTGCCAGCAGCTCACAGGGGGGTCCCACAGATACGCAGTATTTT.

This clonotype occurred a few times. V is TRBV20-1 and J is TRBJ1-5, with D tentatively TRBD1 (6 bases). CDR3 length equals 13 residues. Germline-derived CDR1 and CDR2 are DFQATT and SNEGSKA (reference sequence). V lost 1 base to trimming and J lost 2 bases, with 6 bases between them. This CDR3 reads CSARGQGNQPQHF. The CDR3 DNA follows: TGCAGTGCTAGAGGACAGGGCAATCAGCCCCAGCATTTT.

This chain links TRBV7-2 with TRBJ2-7, with 8 nucleotides matching TRBD1. The V segment lost 4 bases and the J segment 5 bases; nucleotides outside the gene matches: 7. This CDR3 spans 14 amino acids. Looked up from germline, CDR1 is SGHTA and CDR2 is FQGNSA. CDR3 sequence: CASSYRTGTNEQYF. The DNA of the CDR3 is TGTGCCAGCAGCTACCGGACAGGGACGAACGAGCAGTACTTC.

V is TRBV2 and J is TRBJ2-7; D is perhaps TRBD1 (5 bases). V dropped 0 bases and J dropped 6 bases, with 12 bases sitting between them. The CDR3 loop spans 14 amino acids. The V gene's germline CDR1 is SNHLY and CDR2 FYNNEI. CDR3 bases: TGTGCCAGCAGTGAAGCCTTAAGGGGCACCGAGCAGTACTTC. Translated: CASSEALRGTEQYF.

This clonotype came up a few times. The V gene is TRBV12-3 or TRBV12-4, the J gene TRBJ2-7; the D gene is possibly TRBD1 (5 bases). The V and J ends lost 3 bases and 12 bases respectively, with 15 bases between them. This CDR3 is 12 amino acids long. This CDR3 is CASSFPDSQRYF. DNA for the CDR3: TGTGCCAGCAGTTTCCCCGACAGCCAGAGGTACTTC.

This clonotype was counted ten times or more. The chain combines TRBV7-2 with TRBJ2-3; TRBD2 aligns across 9 bases. V gave up 4 bases and J gave up 1 base; unmatched junction bases: 6. Per germline, CDR1 SGHTA and CDR2 FQGNSA. The CDR3 is made up of 16 amino acids. CDR3 DNA sequence: TGTGCCAGCAGCTCCAGGTCTAGCGGGGGCACAGATACGCAGTATTTT. It translates to CASSSRSSGGTDTQYF.

In this sample, this clonotype turned up once. This chain uses TRBV15 with TRBJ1-1; no firm D call. CDR3 length: 11 amino acids. The germline CDR1 and CDR2 sequences are LNHNV and YYDKDF (reference sequence). Deletions cut 5 bases from V and 5 bases from J, with 6 bases between. The CDR3 spells CATSFGTEAFF. The CDR3 DNA reads as TGTGCCACCAGCTTTGGGACTGAAGCTTTCTTT.

The chain couples TRBV15 to TRBJ1-6; D gene unclear. The germline V gene has CDR1 LNHNV and CDR2 YYDKDF (reference sequence). Trimming pared 6 bases from V and 1 base from J, leaving 10 bases between. CDR3 length: 15 residues. The CDR3 sequence: CATRKPGSYNSPLHF. The CDR3 DNA sequence: TGTGCCACCAGGAAACCGGGGTCCTATAATTCACCCCTCCACTTT.

The chain links TRBV7-2 to TRBJ1-3; TRBD1 aligns across 11 bases. V lost 1 base to trimming and J lost 7 bases; unmatched junction nucleotides: 6. The CDR3 totals 16 residues. Germline-derived CDR1 and CDR2 are SGHTA and FQGNSA. The CDR3 bases are TGTGCCAGCAGCTTAGGAGGACAGGGGGCGTGGAACACCATATATTTT. This encodes CASSLGGQGAWNTIYF.